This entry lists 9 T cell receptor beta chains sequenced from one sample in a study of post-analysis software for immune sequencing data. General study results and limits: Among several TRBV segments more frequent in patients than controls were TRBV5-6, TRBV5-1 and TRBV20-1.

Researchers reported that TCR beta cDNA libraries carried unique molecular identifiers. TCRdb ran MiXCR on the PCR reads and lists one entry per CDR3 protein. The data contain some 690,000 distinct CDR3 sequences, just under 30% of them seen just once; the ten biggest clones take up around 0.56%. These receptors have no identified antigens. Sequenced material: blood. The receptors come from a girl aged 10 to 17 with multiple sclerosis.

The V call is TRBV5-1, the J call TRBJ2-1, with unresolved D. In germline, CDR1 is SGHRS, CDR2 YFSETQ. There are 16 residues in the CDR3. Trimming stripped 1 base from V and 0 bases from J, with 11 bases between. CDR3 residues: CASSLRAASSYNEQFF. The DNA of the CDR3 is TGCGCCAGCAGCTTGCGGGCGGCTAGCTCCTACAATGAGCAGTTCTTC.

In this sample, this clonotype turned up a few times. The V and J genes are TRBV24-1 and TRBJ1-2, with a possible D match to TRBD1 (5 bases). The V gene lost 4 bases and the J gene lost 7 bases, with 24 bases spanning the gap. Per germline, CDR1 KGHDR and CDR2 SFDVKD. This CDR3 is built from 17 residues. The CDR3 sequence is CATSDRRWGGGGTGYTF. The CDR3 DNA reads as TGTGCCACCAGTGACCGGCGCTGGGGCGGAGGTGGAACTGGCTACACCTTC.

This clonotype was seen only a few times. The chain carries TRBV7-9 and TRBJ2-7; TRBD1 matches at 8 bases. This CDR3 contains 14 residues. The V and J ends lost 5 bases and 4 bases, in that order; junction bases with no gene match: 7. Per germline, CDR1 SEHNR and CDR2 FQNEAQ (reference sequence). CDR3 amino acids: CASSPTGVAYEQYF. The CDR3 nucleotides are TGTGCCAGCAGCCCGACAGGGGTGGCTTACGAGCAGTACTTC.

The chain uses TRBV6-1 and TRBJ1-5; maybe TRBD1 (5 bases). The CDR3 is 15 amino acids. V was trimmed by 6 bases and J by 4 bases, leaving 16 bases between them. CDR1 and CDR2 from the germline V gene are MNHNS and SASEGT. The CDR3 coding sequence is TGTGCCAGCAGCGTACACGGAGGGGAGAATCAGCCCCAGCATTTT. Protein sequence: CASSVHGGENQPQHF.

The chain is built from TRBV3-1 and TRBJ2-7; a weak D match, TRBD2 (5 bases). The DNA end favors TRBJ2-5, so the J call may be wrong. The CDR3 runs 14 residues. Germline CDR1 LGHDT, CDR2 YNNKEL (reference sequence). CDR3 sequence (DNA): TGTGCCAGCAGCCTAGAAGGACTCTCAGAGACCCAGTACTTC. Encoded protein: CASSLEGLSETQYF.

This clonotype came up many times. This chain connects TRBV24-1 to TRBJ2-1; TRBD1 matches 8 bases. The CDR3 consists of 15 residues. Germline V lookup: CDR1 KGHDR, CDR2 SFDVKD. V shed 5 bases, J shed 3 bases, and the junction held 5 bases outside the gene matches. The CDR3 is CATSGDRGIYNEQFF. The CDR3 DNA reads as TGTGCCACCAGTGGTGACAGGGGAATCTACAATGAGCAGTTCTTC.

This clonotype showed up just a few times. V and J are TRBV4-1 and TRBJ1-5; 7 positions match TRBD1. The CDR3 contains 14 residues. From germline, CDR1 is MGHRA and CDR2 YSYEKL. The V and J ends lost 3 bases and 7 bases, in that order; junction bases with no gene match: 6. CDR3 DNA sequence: TGCGCCAGCAGCCATAGACAGGGAGGGCAGCCCCAGCATTTT. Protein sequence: CASSHRQGGQPQHF.

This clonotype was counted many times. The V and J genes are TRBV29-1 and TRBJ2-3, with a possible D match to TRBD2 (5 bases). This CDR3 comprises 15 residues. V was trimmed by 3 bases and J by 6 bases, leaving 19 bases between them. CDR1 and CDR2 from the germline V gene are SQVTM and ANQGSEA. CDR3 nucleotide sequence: TGCAGCGTTGAGGTTCGACGGGATGGTTCGGATACGCAGTATTTT. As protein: CSVEVRRDGSDTQYF.

The CDR3 bases are TGCAGCGCAGTCTTAAGGAGGGATACGCAGTATTTT. Protein sequence: CSAVLRRDTQYF. The chain recombines TRBV29-1 with TRBJ2-3; weak D call: TRBD2 (5 bases). CDR1 is SQVTM, CDR2 ANQGSEA, per germline. CDR3 length: 12 residues. V dropped 7 bases and J dropped 6 bases, with 14 bases sitting between them.